In its sample, the clone carrying this T cell receptor (beta chain) was seen many times. What it binds is not known. Trimming shortened V by 3 bases and J by 5 bases, and 11 bases separated the two germline ends. The CDR3 has 15 residues. CDR1 MDHEN and CDR2 SYDVKM come from the germline V gene. MiXCR, applied by TCRdb to the reads, yields one record per CDR3 protein. The table shows more than 500,000 distinct CDR3 sequences, with 15% to 20% occurring only once. The data stem from a study of T cell repertoires in cytomegalovirus infection. Study as a whole: An indication of both CMV infection and matching HLA type came from public TCR beta signatures.

Whole-study results and caveats: What dominated the ex vivo response were HLA-C-restricted CMV-specific TCR beta clonotypes.

Specimen: CD8+ T cells from PBMCs. The clonotype comes from a human donor in good health (CMV status not recorded). Some clones in this sample may be carry-over from other donors' samples. This chain connects TRBV28 to TRBJ1-6; possible D gene TRBD1, 5 bases. The CDR3, as DNA: TGTGCCAGCAGTTTGACCGGGGGAGATAATTCACCCCTCCACTTT. It yields the protein CASSLTGGDNSPLHF.